Each of the 13 T cell receptor beta chains below was sequenced from the same sample in a study of STAT3 mutations in large granular lymphocyte leukemia. Study-level results: Every T-cell large granular lymphocyte leukemia patient had at least one immunodominant TCR beta clonotype.

This table comes from immunoSEQ multiplex PCR, and its TCRdb copy is limited to in-frame clones, with some not included. The sample lists 30,000 to 40,000 clones; 70% to 90% were seen once. The antigens for these receptors are not known. What was sequenced was peripheral blood mononuclear cells. These receptor sequences come from a man in his 60s with T-cell large granular lymphocyte leukemia. Some clones in this sample may be carry-over from other donors' samples.

The J gene is TRBJ2-7, the V gene TRBV5-4; 7 nucleotides line up with TRBD1. V shed 2 bases, J shed 6 bases, and the junction held 14 bases outside the gene matches. Germline V gives CDR1 SGHNT, CDR2 YYREEE (reference sequence). CDR3 length: 16 amino acids. CDR3 protein: CASSFKKVTGYFEQYF. The CDR3, as DNA: TGTGCCAGCAGCTTCAAGAAGGTGACAGGGTACTTCGAGCAGTACTTC.

The V call is TRBV29-1, the J call TRBJ1-2; D remains ambiguous. This CDR3 has 14 amino acids. Trimming stripped 3 bases from V and 2 bases from J, with 13 bases between. The V gene's germline CDR1 is SQVTM and CDR2 ANQGSEA. CDR3 protein: CSVDDPGANYGYTF. In DNA form, the CDR3 reads TGCAGCGTTGATGATCCGGGAGCGAACTATGGCTACACCTTC.

The chain couples TRBV30 to TRBJ2-3; no reliable D call. Trimming took 0 bases from V and 6 from J, leaving 7 bases between them. Germline CDR1 GTSNPN, CDR2 SVGIG (reference sequence). The CDR3 covers 12 residues. The CDR3 region has the DNA TGTGCCTGGAGTGTAGTCGGGGATACGCAGTATTTT. Protein: CAWSVVGDTQYF.

This chain connects TRBV18 to TRBJ2-5, with 8 bases fitting TRBD1. CDR3 length: 16 residues. The ends lost 1 base at V and 4 bases at J; junction bases unmatched: 8. Germline V lookup: CDR1 KGHSH, CDR2 LQKENI. Here the CDR3 reads CASSPRGQGAPETQYF. Here the CDR3 DNA reads TGTGCCAGCTCACCACGAGGACAGGGAGCCCCAGAGACCCAGTACTTC.

The genes are TRBV5-1 and TRBJ1-5; D remains unclear. This CDR3 is 13 amino acids long. Germline lookup yields CDR1 SGHRS and CDR2 YFSETQ. Trimming cost V 4 bases and J 1 base, with 6 bases left between them. CDR3 nucleotide sequence: TGCGCCAGCAGCACCGGGAGCAATCAGCCCCAGCATTTT. Protein product: CASSTGSNQPQHF.

This chain links TRBV30 with TRBJ2-5; D not certain. The V end was cut by 2 bases, the J end by 1 base, with 14 bases between. The CDR3 totals 15 residues. Germline V gives CDR1 GTSNPN, CDR2 SVGIG (reference sequence). Here the CDR3 DNA reads TGTGCCTGGAGTCGAAGCGCTGGCAGCCAAGAGACCCAGTACTTC. The encoded protein is CAWSRSAGSQETQYF.

In its sample, this clone was seen once. The chain uses TRBV12-5 and TRBJ2-5, with 11 bases lining up with TRBD1. The germline gives CDR1 LGHNT, CDR2 FRNRAP. The CDR3 is made up of 16 amino acids. J gave up 4 bases and V 2 bases, and 6 bases lay outside the gene matches. The CDR3 region is CASGLTPGQGGETQYF. In DNA form, the CDR3 reads TGTGCTAGTGGTTTGACACCGGGACAGGGGGGAGAGACCCAGTACTTC.

The chain combines TRBV5-1 with TRBJ1-6, with no clear D. The CDR3 spans 16 residues. Trimming stripped 6 bases from V and 6 bases from J, with 19 bases between. The germline gives CDR1 SGHRS, CDR2 YFSETQ. The CDR3, as DNA: TGCGCCAGCAATCTCCGGGAATCGGGCGGTAATTCACCCCTCCACTTT. This gives the protein CASNLRESGGNSPLHF.

The V gene is TRBV28, the J gene TRBJ1-2, with TRBD1 as a possible D gene (5 bases). The CDR3 has 15 residues. The V gene lost 6 bases and the J gene lost 4 bases, with 18 bases spanning the gap. Germline V lookup: CDR1 MDHEN, CDR2 SYDVKM. The CDR3 DNA reads as TGTGCCAGCAGGTCCGGGCCCAGGGAGGGCTATGGCTACACCTTC. Residues: CASRSGPREGYGYTF.

The CDR3 sequence: CASSPPGAGSNQPQHF. CDR3 in DNA: TGTGCCAGCAGCCCTCCGGGGGCGGGAAGCAATCAGCCCCAGCATTTT. The chain combines TRBV28 with TRBJ1-5, with D maybe TRBD1 (6 bases). Germline V CDR1 and CDR2: MDHEN, SYDVKM. V was pared by 6 bases and J by 1 base, with 16 bases between. CDR3 length equals 16 residues.

The CDR3: CASRRGQPYGYTF. The DNA of the CDR3 is TGTGCCAGCAGAAGGGGACAGCCCTATGGCTACACCTTC. The rearrangement uses TRBV6-5 and TRBJ1-2; 7 nucleotides line up with TRBD1. The CDR3 loop spans 13 amino acids. CDR1 and CDR2 from the germline V gene are MNHEY and SVGAGI. After removal of 6 bases from V and 4 bases from J, the junction contained 5 bases not matched to a gene.

This clone was recorded once. CDR3: CAWSVGAGNYGYTF. As DNA, the CDR3 is TGTGCCTGGAGTGTAGGGGCAGGGAACTATGGCTACACCTTC. The chain uses TRBV30 and TRBJ1-2; TRBD1 might be the D (5 bases). CDR3 length: 14 residues. The V end was cut by 0 bases, the J end by 2 bases, with 10 bases between. CDR1 and CDR2 (germline): GTSNPN, SVGIG (reference sequence).

The chain joins TRBV7-9 to TRBJ2-6; a possible D gene is TRBD2 (6 bases). The CDR3 is 15 amino acids. V lost 5 bases and J 0 bases, leaving 8 bases between the germline ends. Germline assignment: CDR1 SEHNR and CDR2 FQNEAQ (reference sequence). CDR3 sequence (DNA): TGTGCCAGCAGCCTCGGGGGCTCTGGGGCCAACGTCCTGACTTTC. It encodes CASSLGGSGANVLTF.